The rows below give T cell receptor beta chains drawn from one sample of a study of blood T cell repertoires in COVID-19. Clones were read by immunoSEQ multiplex PCR, and TCRdb kept only the in-frame ones, dropping some. The sample includes around 130,000 clones, around three quarters of them seen just once. Sequenced input: peripheral blood. Receptors originate from a man aged 60-69 years with active or convalescent COVID-19. CDR3s include the opening cysteine and the closing phenylalanine or tryptophan. A D gene is named only where the DNA matches it firmly. Where a row states a size, it is once, few, many or the class of an expanded clone; other rows omit it.

TRBV2	TRBD1	TRBJ1-1	.	CASRGDRAGNTEAFF	TGTGCCAGCAGGGGAGACAGGGCGGGAAACACTGAAGCTTTCTTT
TRBV9	TRBD2	TRBJ2-1	few	CASSGAGGGYNEQFF	TGTGCCAGCAGTGGGGCGGGAGGGGGATACAATGAGCAGTTCTTC
TRBV7-9	.	TRBJ1-1	.	CASAGPGHNTEAFF	TGTGCCAGCGCCGGGCCAGGACATAACACTGAAGCTTTCTTT
TRBV11-3	TRBD2	TRBJ2-1	.	CASSSSRGGAGSYNEQFF	TGTGCCAGCAGCTCCTCCCGGGGGGGAGCGGGTTCCTACAATGAGCAGTTCTTC
TRBV7-6	.	TRBJ2-7	.	CASSLVGQGGQDEQYF	TGTGCCAGCAGCTTAGTGGGTCAGGGGGGTCAAGACGAGCAGTACTTC
TRBV6-5	.	TRBJ1-1	.	CAGEGTEAFF	TGTGCCGGGGAGGGCACTGAAGCTTTCTTT
TRBV11-1	.	TRBJ1-1	.	CASSSPMANTEAFF	TGTGCCAGCAGCTCTCCGATGGCTAACACTGAAGCTTTCTTT
TRBV11-1	TRBD2	TRBJ2-2	.	CASSVGRGAGELFF	TGTGCCAGCAGCGTCGGGAGGGGGGCCGGGGAGCTGTTTTTT
TRBV7-2	.	TRBJ2-7	once	CASSLERGSGWSYEQYF	TGTGCCAGCAGCTTAGAGAGGGGGTCTGGTTGGTCCTACGAGCAGTACTTC
TRBV7-3	TRBD2	TRBJ2-1	.	CASSQSGSENEQFF	TGTGCCAGCAGCCAGAGCGGGAGTGAGAATGAGCAGTTCTTC
TRBV12-3/TRBV12-4	.	TRBJ2-5	.	CASSWGVSDQYF	TGTGCCAGCAGTTGGGGGGTGAGTGACCAGTACTTC
TRBV7-6	.	TRBJ2-1	.	CASTPGGLVSYNEQFF	TGTGCCAGCACCCCAGGAGGCCTCGTCTCCTACAATGAGCAGTTCTTC
TRBV19	.	TRBJ1-5	.	CASSGRHNQPQHF	TGTGCCAGTAGTGGCAGACACAATCAGCCCCAGCATTTT
TRBV5-6	TRBD1	TRBJ2-7	few	CASSEGTGLSYEQYF	TGTGCCAGCAGCGAAGGGACAGGCCTCTCCTACGAGCAGTACTTC
TRBV28	TRBD2	TRBJ2-7	.	CASSLLGLAYEQYF	TGTGCCAGCAGTTTGCTGGGACTAGCCTACGAGCAGTACTTC
TRBV3-1/TRBV3-2	.	TRBJ1-3	.	CASSPRGEVGNTIYF	TGTGCCAGCAGCCCCCGGGGAGAGGTTGGAAACACCATATATTTT
TRBV4-3	TRBD2	TRBJ2-4	.	CASSQTAGGYQYF	TGCGCCAGCAGCCAAACAGCGGGAGGCTATCAGTACTTC
TRBV5-6	.	TRBJ1-5	.	CASSLDLNQPQHF	TGTGCCAGCAGCTTGGACCTAAATCAGCCCCAGCATTTT
TRBV6-2/TRBV6-3	.	TRBJ1-5	.	CASSATRNQPQHF	TGTGCCAGCAGTGCCACCAGGAATCAGCCCCAGCATTTT
TRBV30	TRBD1	TRBJ2-1	.	CAWSVGQGSNEQFF	TGTGCCTGGAGTGTAGGACAGGGAAGCAATGAGCAGTTCTTC
TRBV7-2	.	TRBJ1-1	.	CASSLQGNTEAFF	TGTGCCAGCAGCCTACAGGGTAACACTGAAGCTTTCTTT
TRBV28	TRBD2	TRBJ2-1	.	CASSPPSRDYGVYGNEQFF	TGTGCCAGCAGCCCACCGTCCAGGGACTATGGGGTTTACGGCAATGAGCAGTTCTTC
TRBV6-5	.	TRBJ1-6	.	CASSYSSQNNSPLHF	TGTGCCAGCAGTTACTCGTCCCAGAATAATTCACCCCTCCACTTT
TRBV6-1	TRBD1	TRBJ2-6	.	CASSEVWTGISGANVLTF	TGTGCCAGCAGTGAAGTATGGACAGGCATCTCTGGGGCCAACGTCCTGACTTTC
TRBV30	.	TRBJ1-2	.	CAWVNRADYGYTF	TGTGCCTGGGTTAACAGGGCGGACTATGGCTACACCTTC
TRBV7-9	TRBD1	TRBJ1-6	few	CASSLGALAGGFVNSPLHF	TGTGCCAGCAGCCTGGGGGCCTTGGCAGGGGGCTTTGTGAATTCACCCCTCCACTTT
TRBV27	TRBD2	TRBJ2-7	.	CASSLLAGDSEQYF	TGTGCCAGCAGTTTGCTAGCGGGAGACAGCGAGCAGTACTTC
TRBV4-3	.	TRBJ2-4	.	CASSQDLVGDSSQYF	TGCGCCAGCAGCCAAGATCTCGTGGGTGACAGTTCACAGTACTTC
TRBV7-9	.	TRBJ2-1	few	CASSLAGVVNEQFF	TGTGCCAGCAGCTTAGCGGGAGTAGTGAATGAGCAGTTCTTC
TRBV5-1	.	TRBJ1-2	.	CASSMDTSVYGYTF	TGCGCCAGCAGCATGGACACCTCTGTCTATGGCTACACCTTC
TRBV5-1	TRBD2	TRBJ2-7	.	CASSQGFSGRLTYEQYF	TGCGCCAGCAGCCAGGGATTCAGCGGGAGGTTGACCTACGAGCAGTACTTC
TRBV6-2/TRBV6-3	TRBD1	TRBJ1-5	few	CASSSGQGAQPQHF	TGTGCCAGCAGTTCGGGACAGGGGGCTCAGCCCCAGCATTTT
TRBV27	.	TRBJ1-6	.	CASSFANSYNSPLHF	TGTGCCAGCAGTTTTGCGAACTCCTATAATTCACCCCTCCACTTT
TRBV9	TRBD2	TRBJ2-3	.	CASSVVESGRGTDTQYF	TGTGCCAGCAGCGTAGTTGAGAGCGGGAGAGGCACAGATACGCAGTATTTT
TRBV28	TRBD1	TRBJ1-3	few	CASSPRQGGTGNTIYF	TGTGCCAGCAGTCCCAGACAGGGGGGGACTGGAAACACCATATATTTT
TRBV3-1/TRBV3-2	.	TRBJ2-1	.	CASSQDSGEQFF	TGTGCCAGCAGCCAAGATAGCGGTGAGCAGTTCTTC
TRBV27	TRBD1	TRBJ1-5	once	CASSLDRTGNQPQHF	TGTGCCAGCAGTTTAGATCGGACAGGAAATCAGCCCCAGCATTTT
TRBV6-5	.	TRBJ2-7	.	CASSYTGSRDSYEQYF	TGTGCCAGCAGCTACACGGGTTCCAGGGACTCCTACGAGCAGTACTTC
TRBV7-2	TRBD1	TRBJ1-2	.	CASSWNQGDYGYTF	TGTGCCAGCAGCTGGAACCAGGGGGACTATGGCTACACCTTC
TRBV28	TRBD2	TRBJ2-1	.	CASSPSSGDYNEQFF	TGTGCCAGCAGCCCCTCCAGCGGGGACTACAATGAGCAGTTCTTC
TRBV7-8	TRBD2	TRBJ2-7	.	CASSIRLAGVYEQYF	TGTGCCAGCAGCATAAGACTAGCGGGAGTCTACGAGCAGTACTTC